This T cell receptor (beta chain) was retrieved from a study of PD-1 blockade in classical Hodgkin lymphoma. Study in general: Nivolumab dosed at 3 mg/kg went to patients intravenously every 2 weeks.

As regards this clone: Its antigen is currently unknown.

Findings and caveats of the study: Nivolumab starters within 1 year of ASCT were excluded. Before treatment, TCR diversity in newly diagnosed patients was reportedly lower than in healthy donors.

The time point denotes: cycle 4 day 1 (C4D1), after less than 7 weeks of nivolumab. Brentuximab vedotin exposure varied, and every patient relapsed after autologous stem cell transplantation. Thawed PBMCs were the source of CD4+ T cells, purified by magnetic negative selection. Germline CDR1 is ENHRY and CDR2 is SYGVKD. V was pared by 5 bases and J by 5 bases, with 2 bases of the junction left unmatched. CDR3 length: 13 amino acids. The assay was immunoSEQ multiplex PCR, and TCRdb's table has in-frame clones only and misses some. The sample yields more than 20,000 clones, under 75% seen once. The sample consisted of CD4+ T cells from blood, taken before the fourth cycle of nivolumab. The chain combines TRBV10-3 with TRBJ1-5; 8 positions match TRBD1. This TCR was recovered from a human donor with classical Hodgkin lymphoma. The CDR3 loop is CAISNRGDQPQHF. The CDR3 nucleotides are TGTGCCATCAGTAACAGGGGGGATCAGCCCCAGCATTTT.